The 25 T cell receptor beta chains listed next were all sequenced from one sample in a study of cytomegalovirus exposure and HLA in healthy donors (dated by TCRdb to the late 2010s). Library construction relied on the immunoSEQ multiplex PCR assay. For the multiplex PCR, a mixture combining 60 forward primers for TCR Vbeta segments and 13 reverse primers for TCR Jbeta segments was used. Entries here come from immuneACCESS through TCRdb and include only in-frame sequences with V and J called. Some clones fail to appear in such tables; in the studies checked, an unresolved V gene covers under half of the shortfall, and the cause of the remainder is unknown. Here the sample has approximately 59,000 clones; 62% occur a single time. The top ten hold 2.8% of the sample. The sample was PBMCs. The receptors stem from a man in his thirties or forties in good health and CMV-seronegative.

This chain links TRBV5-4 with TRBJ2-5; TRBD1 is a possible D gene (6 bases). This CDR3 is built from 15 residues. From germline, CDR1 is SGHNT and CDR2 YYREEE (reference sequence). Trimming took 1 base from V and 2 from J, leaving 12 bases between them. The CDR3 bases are TGTGCCAGCAGCTTGAACCCCGACAGGCAAGAGACCCAGTACTTC. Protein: CASSLNPDRQETQYF.

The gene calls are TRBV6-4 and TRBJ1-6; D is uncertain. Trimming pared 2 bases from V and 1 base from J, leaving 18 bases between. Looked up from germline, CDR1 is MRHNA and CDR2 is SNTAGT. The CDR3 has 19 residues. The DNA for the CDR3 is TGTGCCAGCAGTGACGCGGTCGACGTCCTAGCGTCCTATAATTCACCCCTCCACTTT. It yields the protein CASSDAVDVLASYNSPLHF.

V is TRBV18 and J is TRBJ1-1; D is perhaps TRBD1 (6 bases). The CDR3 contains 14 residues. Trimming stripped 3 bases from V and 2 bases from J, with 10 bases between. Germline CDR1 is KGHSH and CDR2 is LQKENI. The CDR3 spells CASSPGRGNTEAFF. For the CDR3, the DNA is TGTGCCAGCTCACCTGGCAGGGGAAACACTGAAGCTTTCTTT.

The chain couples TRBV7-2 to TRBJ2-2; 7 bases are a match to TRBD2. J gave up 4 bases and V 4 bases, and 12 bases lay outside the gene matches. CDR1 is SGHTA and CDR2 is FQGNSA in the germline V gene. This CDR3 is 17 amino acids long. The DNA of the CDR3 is TGTGCCAGCAGCTCACACGTCCTATTAGCGGGCACCGGGGAGCTGTTTTTT. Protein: CASSSHVLLAGTGELFF.

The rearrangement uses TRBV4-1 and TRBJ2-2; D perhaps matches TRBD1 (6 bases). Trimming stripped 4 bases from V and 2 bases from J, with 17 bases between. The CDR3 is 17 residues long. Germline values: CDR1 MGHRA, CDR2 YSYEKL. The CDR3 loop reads CASSLSGQRRNTGELFF. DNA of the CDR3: TGCGCCAGCAGCCTCTCTGGACAGCGAAGAAACACCGGGGAGCTGTTTTTT.

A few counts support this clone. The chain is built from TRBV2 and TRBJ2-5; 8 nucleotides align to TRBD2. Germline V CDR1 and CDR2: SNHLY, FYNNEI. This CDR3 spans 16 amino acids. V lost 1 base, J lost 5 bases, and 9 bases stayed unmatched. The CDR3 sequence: CASSEGVSGVGETQYF. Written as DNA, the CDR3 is TGTGCCAGCAGTGAAGGTGTTAGCGGGGTTGGGGAGACCCAGTACTTC. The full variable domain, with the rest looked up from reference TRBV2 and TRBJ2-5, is EPEVTQTPSHQVTQMGQEVILRCVPISNHLYFYWYRQILGQKVEFLVSFYNNEISEKSEIFDDQFSVERPDGSNFTLKIRSTKLEDSAMYFCASSEGVSGVGETQYFGPGTRLLVL.

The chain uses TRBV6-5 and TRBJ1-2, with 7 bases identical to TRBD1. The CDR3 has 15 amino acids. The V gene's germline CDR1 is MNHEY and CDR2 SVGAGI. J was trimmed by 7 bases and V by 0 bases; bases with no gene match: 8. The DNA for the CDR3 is TGTGCCAGCAGTTACTCGGGCTCAGGGGGTGGTGGCTACACCTTC. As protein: CASSYSGSGGGGYTF.

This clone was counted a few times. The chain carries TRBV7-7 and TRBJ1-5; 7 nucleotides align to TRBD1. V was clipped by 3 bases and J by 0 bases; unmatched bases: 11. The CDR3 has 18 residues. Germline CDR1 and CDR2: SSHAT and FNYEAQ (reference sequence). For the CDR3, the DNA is TGTGCCAGCAGCTTCTCCACTACAGGGGAAAATAGCAATCAGCCCCAGCATTTT. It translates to CASSFSTTGENSNQPQHF.

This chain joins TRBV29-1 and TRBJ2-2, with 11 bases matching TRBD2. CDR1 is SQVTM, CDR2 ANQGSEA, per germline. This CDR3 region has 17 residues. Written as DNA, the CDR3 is TGCAGTATTGGGGTGACTAGCGGGGTTATGAACACCGGGGAGCTGTTTTTT. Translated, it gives CSIGVTSGVMNTGELFF.

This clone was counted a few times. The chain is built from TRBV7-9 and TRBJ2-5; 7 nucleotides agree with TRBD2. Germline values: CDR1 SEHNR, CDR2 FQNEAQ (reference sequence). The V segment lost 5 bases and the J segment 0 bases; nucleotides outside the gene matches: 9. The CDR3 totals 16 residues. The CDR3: CASSGWWAGDQETQYF. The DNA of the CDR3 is TGTGCCAGCAGCGGTTGGTGGGCGGGGGACCAAGAGACCCAGTACTTC.

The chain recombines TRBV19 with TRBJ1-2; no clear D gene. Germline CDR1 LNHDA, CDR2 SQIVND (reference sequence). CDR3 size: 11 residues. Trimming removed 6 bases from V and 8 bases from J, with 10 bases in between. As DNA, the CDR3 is TGTGCCAGTAGCGAAACATGGGGCTACACCTTC. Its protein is CASSETWGYTF.

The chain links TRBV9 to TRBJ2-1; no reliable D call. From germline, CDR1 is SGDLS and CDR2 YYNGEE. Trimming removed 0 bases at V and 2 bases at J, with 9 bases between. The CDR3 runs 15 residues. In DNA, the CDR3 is TGTGCCAGCAGCGTAGACGGGTGGACCTACAATGAGCAGTTCTTC. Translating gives CASSVDGWTYNEQFF.

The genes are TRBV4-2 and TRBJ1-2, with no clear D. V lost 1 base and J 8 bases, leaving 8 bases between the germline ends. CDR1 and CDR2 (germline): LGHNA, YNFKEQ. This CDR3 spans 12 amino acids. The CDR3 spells CASSQGAQGYTF. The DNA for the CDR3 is TGTGCCAGCAGCCAAGGGGCCCAGGGCTACACCTTC.

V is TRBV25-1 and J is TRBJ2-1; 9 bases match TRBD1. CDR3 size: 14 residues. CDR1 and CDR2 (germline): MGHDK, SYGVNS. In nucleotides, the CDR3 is TGTGCGATTCTAGGGGACAGGGTCTACAATGAGCAGTTCTTC. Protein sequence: CAILGDRVYNEQFF.

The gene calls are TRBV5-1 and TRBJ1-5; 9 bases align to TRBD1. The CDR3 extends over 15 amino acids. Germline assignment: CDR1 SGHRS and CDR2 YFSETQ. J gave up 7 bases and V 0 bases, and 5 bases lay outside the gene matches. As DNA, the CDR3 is TGCGCCAGCAGCTTGGGGACAGGGGTGCGGCAGCCCCAGCATTTT. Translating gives CASSLGTGVRQPQHF.

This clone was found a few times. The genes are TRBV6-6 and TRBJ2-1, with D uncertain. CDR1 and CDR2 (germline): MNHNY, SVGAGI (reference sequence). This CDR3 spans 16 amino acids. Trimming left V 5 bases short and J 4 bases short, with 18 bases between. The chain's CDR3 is CASSRRVQSTYNEQFF. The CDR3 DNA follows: TGTGCCAGCAGTAGACGCGTACAGTCCACGTACAATGAGCAGTTCTTC.

The CDR3, as DNA: TGTGCCAGCAGCTTGGGGCGGTACCAAGAGACCCAGTACTTC. Protein sequence: CASSLGRYQETQYF. This chain links TRBV5-6 with TRBJ2-5; D gene ambiguous. This CDR3 region has 14 residues. Deletions cut 0 bases from V and 0 bases from J, with 6 bases between. Germline CDR1 and CDR2: SGHDT and YYEEEE. Full variable domain (outside the CDR3, taken from reference TRBV5-6 and TRBJ2-5): DAGVTQSPTHLIKTRGQQVTLRCSPKSGHDTVSWYQQALGQGPQFIFQYYEEEERQRGNFPDRFSGHQFPNYSSELNVNALLLGDSALYLCASSLGRYQETQYFGPGTRLLVL.

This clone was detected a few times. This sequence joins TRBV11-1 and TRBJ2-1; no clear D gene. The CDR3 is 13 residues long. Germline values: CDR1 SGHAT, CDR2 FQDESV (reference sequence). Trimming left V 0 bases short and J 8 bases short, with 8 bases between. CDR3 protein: CASSLAQNDEQFF. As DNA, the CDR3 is TGTGCCAGCAGCTTAGCACAGAACGATGAGCAGTTCTTC.

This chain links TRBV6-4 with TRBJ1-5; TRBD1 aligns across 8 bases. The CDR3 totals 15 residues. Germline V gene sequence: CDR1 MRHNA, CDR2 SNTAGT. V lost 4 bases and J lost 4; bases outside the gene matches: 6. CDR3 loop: CASSVSGTGNQPQHF. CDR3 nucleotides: TGTGCCAGCAGTGTCTCCGGGACAGGTAATCAGCCCCAGCATTTT.

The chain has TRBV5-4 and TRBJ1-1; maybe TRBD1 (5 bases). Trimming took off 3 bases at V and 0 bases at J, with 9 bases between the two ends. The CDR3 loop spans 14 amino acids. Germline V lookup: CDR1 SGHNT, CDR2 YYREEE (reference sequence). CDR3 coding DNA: TGTGCCAGCAGCTCCAGGGTGCTGAACACTGAAGCTTTCTTT. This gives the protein CASSSRVLNTEAFF.

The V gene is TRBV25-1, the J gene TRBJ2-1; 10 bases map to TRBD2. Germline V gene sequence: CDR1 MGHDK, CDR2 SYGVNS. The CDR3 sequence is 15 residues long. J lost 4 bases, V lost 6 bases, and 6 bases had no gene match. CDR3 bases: TGTGCCAGCAGGCCTAGCGGGGGCCATTACAATGAGCAGTTCTTC. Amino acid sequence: CASRPSGGHYNEQFF.

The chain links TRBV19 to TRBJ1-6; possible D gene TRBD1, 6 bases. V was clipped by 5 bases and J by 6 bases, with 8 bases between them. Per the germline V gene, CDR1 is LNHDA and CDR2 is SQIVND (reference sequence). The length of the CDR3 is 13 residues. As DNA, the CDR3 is TGTGCCAGTAGTGTCAGGGGTAATTCACCCCTCCACTTT. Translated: CASSVRGNSPLHF.

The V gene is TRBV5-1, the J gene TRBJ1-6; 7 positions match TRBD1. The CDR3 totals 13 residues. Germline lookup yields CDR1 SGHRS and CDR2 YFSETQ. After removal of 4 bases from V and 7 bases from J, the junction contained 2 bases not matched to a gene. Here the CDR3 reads CASSPGQNSPLHF. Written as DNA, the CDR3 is TGCGCCAGCAGCCCGGGACAGAATTCACCCCTCCACTTT. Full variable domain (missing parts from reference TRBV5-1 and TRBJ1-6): KAGVTQTPRYLIKTRGQQVTLSCSPISGHRSVSWYQQTPGQGLQFLFEYFSETQRNKGNFPGRFSGRQFSNSRSEMNVSTLELGDSALYLCASSPGQNSPLHFGNGTRLTVT.

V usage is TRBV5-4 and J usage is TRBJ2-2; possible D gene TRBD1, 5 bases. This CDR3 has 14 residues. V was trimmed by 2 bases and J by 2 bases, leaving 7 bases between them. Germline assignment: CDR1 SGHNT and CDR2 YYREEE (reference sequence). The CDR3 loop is CASSFQGNTGELFF. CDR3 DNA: TGTGCCAGCAGCTTCCAGGGTAACACCGGGGAGCTGTTTTTT.

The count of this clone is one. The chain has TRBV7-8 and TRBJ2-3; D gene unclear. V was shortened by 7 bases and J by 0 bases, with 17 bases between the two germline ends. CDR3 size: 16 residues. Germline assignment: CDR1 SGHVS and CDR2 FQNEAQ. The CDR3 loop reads CASTTERSGSTDTQYF. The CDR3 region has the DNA TGTGCCAGCACCACCGAGCGATCGGGTAGCACAGATACGCAGTATTTT.